Listed here are 20 T cell receptor beta chains from one sample, sequenced in a study of blood T cell repertoires in COVID-19. Profiling relied on immunoSEQ multiplex PCR, and the TCRdb table lists in-frame clones only, not all of them. The top ten hold 5.2% of the sample, which has around 94,000 clones, 87% seen once. Sequenced input: peripheral blood. The source of these receptors is a woman aged 45-60 years with COVID-19, enrolled during active disease.

V and J are TRBV5-1 and TRBJ2-1, with 8 positions matching TRBD2. The CDR3 extends over 13 amino acids. J lost 5 bases, V lost 6 bases, and 4 bases had no gene match. Germline V lookup: CDR1 SGHRS, CDR2 YFSETQ. This CDR3 reads CASNTGGNNEQFF. For the CDR3, the DNA is TGCGCCAGCAACACGGGGGGGAACAATGAGCAGTTCTTC.

This chain uses TRBV3-1 (or the pseudogene TRBV3-2) with TRBJ2-1; TRBD1 matches 10 bases. Losses at the gene ends were 3 bases for V and 6 bases for J; bases not matched to a gene: 5. CDR3 size: 15 residues. Germline CDR1 and CDR2: LGHDT and YNNKEL (reference sequence). The CDR3, as DNA: TGTGCCAGCAGCCACCGACAGGGGGCGGGCAATGAGCAGTTCTTC. Translating it yields CASSHRQGAGNEQFF.

The chain is built from TRBV3-1 (or the pseudogene TRBV3-2) and TRBJ1-4, with D hard to call. CDR3 length equals 13 residues. The V gene's germline CDR1 is LGHDT and CDR2 YNNKEL (reference sequence). The V gene lost 2 bases and the J gene lost 7 bases, with 8 bases spanning the gap. In nucleotides, the CDR3 is TGTGCCAGCAGCCAAATTAGCGGTGAAAAACTGTTTTTT. Translation: CASSQISGEKLFF.

The chain has TRBV12-5 and TRBJ1-4; TRBD1 matches at 8 bases. The CDR3 runs 15 residues. The junction had 2 bases not matched to a gene; V was cut back by 1 base and J by 4 bases. Germline V CDR1 and CDR2: LGHNT, FRNRAP. CDR3 coding DNA: TGTGCTAGTGGTTTGGGTACAGGGGGTAATGAAAAACTGTTTTTT. Translation gives CASGLGTGGNEKLFF. The variable domain in full, completed from reference TRBV12-5 and TRBJ1-4, reads DARVTQTPRHKVTEMGQEVTMRCQPILGHNTVFWYRQTMMQGLELLAYFRNRAPLDDSGMPKDRFSAEMPDATLATLKIQPSEPRDSAVYFCASGLGTGGNEKLFFGSGTQLSVL.

V is TRBV5-6 and J is TRBJ2-7, with D hard to call. The CDR3 spans 11 residues. Trimming stripped 1 base from V and 6 bases from J, with 5 bases between. In germline, CDR1 is SGHDT, CDR2 YYEEEE. The CDR3 loop is CASSLLFEQYF. The CDR3 DNA is TGTGCCAGCAGCTTGCTTTTCGAGCAGTACTTC.

This clone was recorded once. The chain recombines TRBV28 with TRBJ2-7; TRBD1 matches at 9 bases. The V gene's germline CDR1 is MDHEN and CDR2 SYDVKM. The CDR3 is made up of 15 amino acids. V lost 6 bases and J lost 4; bases outside the gene matches: 10. The CDR3 loop is CASRQNTGTGYEQYF. The CDR3 bases are TGTGCCAGCAGGCAAAACACCGGGACAGGGTACGAGCAGTACTTC. Complete variable domain (other parts from reference TRBV28 and TRBJ2-7): DVKVTQSSRYLVKRTGEKVFLECVQDMDHENMFWYRQDPGLGLRLIYFSYDVKMKEKGDIPEGYSVSREKKERFSLILESASTNQTSMYLCASRQNTGTGYEQYFGPGTRLTVT.

V gene TRBV5-1 combines with J gene TRBJ1-2; TRBD1 agrees at 8 bases. The CDR3 is 15 amino acids. CDR1 and CDR2 from the germline V gene are SGHRS and YFSETQ. V was clipped by 0 bases and J by 6 bases; unmatched bases: 7. The CDR3 DNA sequence: TGCGCCAGCAGCTTGGTGGCAGGGGGCGAGAATGGCTACACCTTC. Its protein product is CASSLVAGGENGYTF.

This clone was counted once. This CDR3 reads CASSLAPETQYF. CDR3 nucleotides: TGTGCCAGCAGTCTAGCGCCAGAGACCCAGTACTTC. The V gene is TRBV7-9, the J gene TRBJ2-5, with a weak D call TRBD2 (6 bases). CDR3 length: 12 amino acids. Germline V CDR1 and CDR2: SEHNR, FQNEAQ (reference sequence). With 6 bases removed from V and 4 bases from J, the gap between germline ends came to 9 bases. Looking up the rest from reference TRBV7-9 and TRBJ2-5 gives the full variable domain: DTGVSQNPRHKITKRGQNVTFRCDPISEHNRLYWYRQTLGQGPEFLTYFQNEAQLEKSRLLSDRFSAERPKGSFSTLEIQRTEQGDSAMYLCASSLAPETQYFGPGTRLLVL.

V is TRBV7-8 and J is TRBJ1-6; D is ambiguous. The CDR3 has 16 residues. Trimming shortened V by 5 bases and J by 0 bases, and 11 bases separated the two germline ends. Germline-derived CDR1 and CDR2 are SGHVS and FQNEAQ. The CDR3 DNA reads as TGTGCCAGCAGCAAACAACAGCTCTCCTATAATTCACCCCTCCACTTT. The encoded protein is CASSKQQLSYNSPLHF.

V usage is TRBV24-1 and J usage is TRBJ2-1; TRBD1 might be the D (6 bases). Trimming took 0 bases from V and 9 from J, leaving 14 bases between them. The CDR3 spans 15 residues. Germline V gene sequence: CDR1 KGHDR, CDR2 SFDVKD. The CDR3 coding sequence is TGTGCCACCAGTGATTTGCATCTAGGGGGAATTGAGCAGTTCTTC. This sequence encodes CATSDLHLGGIEQFF.

V gene TRBV7-9 combines with J gene TRBJ1-1; D gene unclear. Trimming cost V 1 base and J 5 bases, with 8 bases left between them. The CDR3 is 13 residues long. The germline V gene has CDR1 SEHNR and CDR2 FQNEAQ (reference sequence). The chain's CDR3 is CASSLGSRTEAFF. The CDR3 DNA sequence: TGTGCCAGCAGCTTAGGGTCGAGGACTGAAGCTTTCTTT.

The V gene is TRBV19, the J gene TRBJ2-1; D unclear. Between the trimmed V and J ends, which lost 5 bases and 6 bases, there was a span of 8 bases. The CDR3 is 12 amino acids. CDR1 LNHDA and CDR2 SQIVND come from the germline V gene (reference sequence). The CDR3 sequence is CASSSLGNEQFF. CDR3 coding DNA: TGTGCCAGTAGTTCACTTGGCAATGAGCAGTTCTTC.

The gene calls are TRBV7-9 and TRBJ1-5, with D unclear. CDR3 length: 14 residues. The V end lost 5 bases, the J end lost 0 bases, and 8 bases lay between the germline ends. Germline CDR1 and CDR2: SEHNR and FQNEAQ (reference sequence). In DNA, the CDR3 is TGTGCCAGCAGCGACGGGGTTAGCAATCAGCCCCAGCATTTT. Its protein is CASSDGVSNQPQHF.

The J gene is TRBJ2-7, the V gene TRBV29-1, with D hard to call. Germline lookup yields CDR1 SQVTM and CDR2 ANQGSEA. Trimming took 7 bases from V and 0 from J, leaving 13 bases between them. This CDR3 has 13 residues. The CDR3 bases are TGCAGCGCACAGAACGCACGCTCCTACGAGCAGTACTTC. As protein: CSAQNARSYEQYF.

This rearrangement joins TRBV24-1 to TRBJ2-3, with TRBD1 identical over 8 bases. The CDR3 covers 14 residues. J was trimmed by 2 bases and V by 7 bases; bases with no gene match: 4. Germline V lookup: CDR1 KGHDR, CDR2 SFDVKD. CDR3 nucleotide sequence: TGTGCCACCAGCCCGGACAGGGTCACAGATACGCAGTATTTT. Encoded protein: CATSPDRVTDTQYF.

The chain recombines TRBV6-2 or TRBV6-3 with TRBJ1-5; D is possibly TRBD1 (6 bases). Germline V CDR1 and CDR2: MNHEY, SVGEGT. V was cut by 5 bases and J by 0 bases, with 23 bases left in between. The CDR3 covers 19 residues. As DNA, the CDR3 is TGTGCCAGCAGTCAAGGACGGTACTCCGGGACAAATAGCAATCAGCCCCAGCATTTT. This sequence encodes CASSQGRYSGTNSNQPQHF.

This chain links TRBV6-5 with TRBJ2-5; 7 nucleotides match TRBD2. Germline CDR1 MNHEY, CDR2 SVGAGI. The CDR3 extends over 15 amino acids. Losses at the gene ends were 4 bases for V and 5 bases for J; bases not matched to a gene: 10. The DNA of the CDR3 is TGTGCCAGCAGTTCGACTAGCACCGTTGACGAGACCCAGTACTTC. Its translation is CASSSTSTVDETQYF.

The V gene is TRBV4-1, the J gene TRBJ2-3, with 7 bases fitting TRBD2. Germline loops: CDR1 MGHRA, CDR2 YSYEKL. V shed 0 bases, J shed 6 bases, and the junction held 9 bases outside the gene matches. This CDR3 is built from 16 residues. CDR3 in amino acids: CASSQEGPSGVDTQYF. CDR3 nucleotides: TGCGCCAGCAGCCAAGAAGGGCCTAGCGGCGTTGATACGCAGTATTTT.

The chain employs TRBV7-2 and TRBJ1-6; 7 bases line up with TRBD1. V lost 5 bases and J lost 1; bases outside the gene matches: 14. This CDR3 comprises 19 residues. Germline CDR1 and CDR2: SGHTA and FQGNSA. The CDR3 protein is CASSLRDSKGSSYNSPLHF. The CDR3 bases are TGTGCCAGCAGCCTCAGGGACAGCAAGGGTAGTTCCTATAATTCACCCCTCCACTTT.

The chain has TRBV6-9 and TRBJ2-2; perhaps TRBD2 as D (5 bases). This CDR3 region has 15 residues. Trimming took off 4 bases at V and 6 bases at J, with 15 bases between the two ends. The germline V gene has CDR1 MNHGY and CDR2 SVAAGI. The CDR3 loop reads CASSFSGKVPGELFF. In nucleotides, the CDR3 is TGTGCCAGCAGTTTCTCGGGAAAGGTTCCCGGGGAGCTGTTTTTT.